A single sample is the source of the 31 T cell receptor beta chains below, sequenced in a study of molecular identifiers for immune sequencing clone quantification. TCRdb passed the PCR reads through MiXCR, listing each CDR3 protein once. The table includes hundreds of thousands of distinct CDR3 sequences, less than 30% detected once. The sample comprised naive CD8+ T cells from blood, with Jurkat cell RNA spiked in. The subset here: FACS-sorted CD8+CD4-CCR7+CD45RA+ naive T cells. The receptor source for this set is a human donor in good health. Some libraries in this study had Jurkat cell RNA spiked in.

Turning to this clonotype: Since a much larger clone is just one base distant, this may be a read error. The CDR3, as DNA: TGTGCCAGCAGCTTAGTTTTTTGGACTGAAGCTCTCTTT. It codes for CASSLVFWTEALF. The rearrangement links TRBV7-9 to TRBJ1-1, with no clear D. CDR1 and CDR2 (germline): SEHNR, FQNEAQ (reference sequence). This CDR3 comprises 13 residues.

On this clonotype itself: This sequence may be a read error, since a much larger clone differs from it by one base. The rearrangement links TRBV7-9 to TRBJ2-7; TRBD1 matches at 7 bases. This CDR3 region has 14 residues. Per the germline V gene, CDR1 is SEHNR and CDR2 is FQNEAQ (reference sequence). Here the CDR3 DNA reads TGTGCCAGCAGCCCGCCCGGGACAGCCTACGGGCAGTACTTC. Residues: CASSPPGTAYGQYF. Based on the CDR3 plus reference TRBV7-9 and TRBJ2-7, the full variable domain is DTGVSQNPRHKITKRGQNVTFRCDPISEHNRLYWYRQTLGQGPEFLTYFQNEAQLEKSRLLSDRFSAERPKGSFSTLEIQRTEQGDSAMYLCASSPPGTAYGQYFGPGTRLTVT.

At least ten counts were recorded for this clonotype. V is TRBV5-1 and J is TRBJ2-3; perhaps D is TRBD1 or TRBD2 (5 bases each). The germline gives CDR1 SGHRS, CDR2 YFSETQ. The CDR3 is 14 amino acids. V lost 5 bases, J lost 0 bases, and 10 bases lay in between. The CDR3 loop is CASRRGPSTDTQYF. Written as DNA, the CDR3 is TGCGCCAGCAGGAGGGGTCCCAGCACAGATACGCAGTATTTT.

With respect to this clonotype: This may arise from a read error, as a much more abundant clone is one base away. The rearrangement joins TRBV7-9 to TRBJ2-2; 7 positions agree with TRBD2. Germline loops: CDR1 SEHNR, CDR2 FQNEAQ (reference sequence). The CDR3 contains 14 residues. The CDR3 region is CASSPGGTTGELLF. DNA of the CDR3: TGTGCCAGCAGCCCCGGGGGGACCACCGGGGAGCTGCTTTTT.

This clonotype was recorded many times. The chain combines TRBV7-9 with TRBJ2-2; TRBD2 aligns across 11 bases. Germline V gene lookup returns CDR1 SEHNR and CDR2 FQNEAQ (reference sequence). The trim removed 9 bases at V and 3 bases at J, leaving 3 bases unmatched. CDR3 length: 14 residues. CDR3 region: CASWGLADTGELFF. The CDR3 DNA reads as TGTGCCAGTTGGGGACTAGCGGACACCGGGGAGCTGTTTTTT.

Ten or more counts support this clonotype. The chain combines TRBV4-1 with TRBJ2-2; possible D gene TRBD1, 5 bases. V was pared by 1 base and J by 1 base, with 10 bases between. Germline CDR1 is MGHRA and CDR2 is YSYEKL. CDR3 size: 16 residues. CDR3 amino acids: CASSQGGIGNTGELFF. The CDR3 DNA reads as TGCGCCAGCAGCCAAGGGGGCATCGGGAACACCGGGGAGCTGTTTTTT.

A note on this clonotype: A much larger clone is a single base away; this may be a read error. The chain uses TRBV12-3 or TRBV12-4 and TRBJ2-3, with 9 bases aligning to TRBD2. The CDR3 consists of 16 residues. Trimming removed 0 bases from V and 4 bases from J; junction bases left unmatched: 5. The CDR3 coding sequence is TGTGCCAGCAGTTTAGCGTTCGAGCGGGGGGCAGATACGCAGTATTTT. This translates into CASSLAFERGADTQYF.

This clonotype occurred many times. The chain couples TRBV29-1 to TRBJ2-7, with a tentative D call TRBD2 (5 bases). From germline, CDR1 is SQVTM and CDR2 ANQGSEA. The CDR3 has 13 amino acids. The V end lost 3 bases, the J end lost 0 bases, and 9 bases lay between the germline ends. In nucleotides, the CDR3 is TGCAGCGTTGAGGCGGGCAGCTCCTACGAGCAGTACTTC. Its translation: CSVEAGSSYEQYF.

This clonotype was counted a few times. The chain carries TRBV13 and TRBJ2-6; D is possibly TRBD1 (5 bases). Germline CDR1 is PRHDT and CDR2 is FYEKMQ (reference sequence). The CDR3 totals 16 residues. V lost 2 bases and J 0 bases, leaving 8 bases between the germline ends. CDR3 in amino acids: CASSLKGISGANVLTF. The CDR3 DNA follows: TGTGCCAGCAGCTTAAAGGGGATCTCTGGGGCCAACGTCCTGACTTTC.

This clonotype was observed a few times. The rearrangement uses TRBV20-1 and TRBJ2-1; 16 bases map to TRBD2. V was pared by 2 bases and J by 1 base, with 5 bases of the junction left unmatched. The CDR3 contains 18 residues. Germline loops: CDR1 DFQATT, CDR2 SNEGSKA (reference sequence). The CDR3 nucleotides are TGCAGTGCTAGAATGGGACTAGCGGGAGGGGGGTCCTACAATGAGCAGTTCTTC. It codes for CSARMGLAGGGSYNEQFF.

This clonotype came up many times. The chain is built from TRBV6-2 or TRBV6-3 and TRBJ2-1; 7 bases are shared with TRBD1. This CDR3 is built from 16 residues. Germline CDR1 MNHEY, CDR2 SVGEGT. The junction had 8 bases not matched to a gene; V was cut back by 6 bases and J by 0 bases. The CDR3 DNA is TGTGCCAGCAGAACTGCCCGGGACAGCTCCTACAATGAGCAGTTCTTC. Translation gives CASRTARDSSYNEQFF.

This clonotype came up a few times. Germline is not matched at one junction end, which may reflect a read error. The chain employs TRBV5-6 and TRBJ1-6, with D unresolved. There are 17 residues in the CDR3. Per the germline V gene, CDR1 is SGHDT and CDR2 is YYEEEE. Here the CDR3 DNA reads TGTGCCAGCAGCTTGTGGACGGGGAGCTCCTATAATCCACCCCTCCACTTT. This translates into CASSLWTGSSYNPPLHF.

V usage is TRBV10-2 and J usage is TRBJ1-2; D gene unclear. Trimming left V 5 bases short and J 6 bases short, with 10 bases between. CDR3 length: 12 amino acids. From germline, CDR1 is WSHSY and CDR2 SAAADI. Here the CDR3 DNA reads TGCGCCAGCAGTCGAGGTGCGGATGGCTACACCTTC. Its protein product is CASSRGADGYTF.

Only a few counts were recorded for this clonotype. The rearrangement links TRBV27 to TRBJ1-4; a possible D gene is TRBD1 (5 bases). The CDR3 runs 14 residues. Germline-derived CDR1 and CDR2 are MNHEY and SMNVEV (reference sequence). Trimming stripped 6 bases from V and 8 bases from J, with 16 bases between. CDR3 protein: CASRTGLSGEKLFF. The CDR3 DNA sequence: TGTGCCAGCAGAACGGGACTCTCGGGAGAAAAACTGTTTTTT.

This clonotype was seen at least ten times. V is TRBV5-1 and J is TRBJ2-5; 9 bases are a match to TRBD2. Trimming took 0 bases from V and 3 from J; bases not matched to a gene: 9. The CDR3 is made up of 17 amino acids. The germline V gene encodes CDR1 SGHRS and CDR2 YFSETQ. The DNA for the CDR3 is TGCGCCAGCAGCTTGGTCGGTAGCGGGAGAGGTGAAGAGACCCAGTACTTC. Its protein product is CASSLVGSGRGEETQYF.

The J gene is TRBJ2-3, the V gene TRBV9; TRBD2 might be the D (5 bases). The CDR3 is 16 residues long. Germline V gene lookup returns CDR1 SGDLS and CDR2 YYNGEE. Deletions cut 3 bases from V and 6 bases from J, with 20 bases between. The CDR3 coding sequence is TGTGCCAGCAGCGAGGGAACTAGTGGTCGAGGGGATACGCAGTATTTT. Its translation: CASSEGTSGRGDTQYF.

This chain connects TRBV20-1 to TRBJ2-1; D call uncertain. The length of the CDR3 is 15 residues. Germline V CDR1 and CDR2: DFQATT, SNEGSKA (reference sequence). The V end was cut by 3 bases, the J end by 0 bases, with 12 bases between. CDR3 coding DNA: TGCAGTGCTAGCTCTTACACGAGCTCCTACAATGAGCAGTTCTTC. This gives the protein CSASSYTSSYNEQFF.

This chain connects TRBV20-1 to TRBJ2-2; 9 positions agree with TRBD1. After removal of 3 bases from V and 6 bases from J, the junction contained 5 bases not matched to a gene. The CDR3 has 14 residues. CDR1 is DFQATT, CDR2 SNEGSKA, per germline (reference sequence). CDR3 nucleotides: TGCAGTGCTAGGGAACAGGGGGCCTCCGGGGAGCTGTTTTTT. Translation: CSAREQGASGELFF.

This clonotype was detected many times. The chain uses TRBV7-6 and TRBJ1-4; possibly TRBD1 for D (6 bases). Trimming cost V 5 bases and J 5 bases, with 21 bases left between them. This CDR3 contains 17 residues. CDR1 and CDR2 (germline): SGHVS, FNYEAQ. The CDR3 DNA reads TGTGCCAGCAGCCGCACTATAATAAGGGACACCAATGAAAAACTGTTTTTT. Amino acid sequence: CASSRTIIRDTNEKLFF.

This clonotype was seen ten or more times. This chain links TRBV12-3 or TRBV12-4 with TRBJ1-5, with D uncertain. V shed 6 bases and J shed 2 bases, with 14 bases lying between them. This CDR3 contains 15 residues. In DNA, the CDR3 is TGTGCCAGCAGCAGCTCCGGGAGACGCAATCAGCCCCAGCATTTT. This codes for CASSSSGRRNQPQHF.

The CDR3 region is CASMGSGGTYEQYF. CDR3 coding DNA: TGTGCCAGTATGGGGAGCGGGGGTACCTACGAGCAGTACTTC. The V and J genes are TRBV19 and TRBJ2-7; 8 nucleotides line up with TRBD2. This CDR3 is 14 amino acids long. J gave up 2 bases and V 7 bases, and 7 bases lay outside the gene matches. CDR1 and CDR2 from the germline V gene are LNHDA and SQIVND (reference sequence).

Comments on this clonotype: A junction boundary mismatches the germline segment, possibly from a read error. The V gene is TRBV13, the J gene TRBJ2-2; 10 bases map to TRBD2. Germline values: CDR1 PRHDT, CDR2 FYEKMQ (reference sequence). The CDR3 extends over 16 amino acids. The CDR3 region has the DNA TGTGCCAGCAGCTTCAGCGGGAGGGCCGTAGTCGGGAAGCTGTTTTTT. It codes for CASSFSGRAVVGKLFF.

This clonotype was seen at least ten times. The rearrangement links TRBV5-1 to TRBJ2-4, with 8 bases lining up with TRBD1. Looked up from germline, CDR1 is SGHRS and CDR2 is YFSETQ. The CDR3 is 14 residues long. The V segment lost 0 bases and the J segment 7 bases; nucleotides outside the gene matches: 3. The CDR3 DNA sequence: TGCGCCAGCAGCTTGGCAGGGGGCGCCAACATTCAGTACTTC. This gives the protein CASSLAGGANIQYF.

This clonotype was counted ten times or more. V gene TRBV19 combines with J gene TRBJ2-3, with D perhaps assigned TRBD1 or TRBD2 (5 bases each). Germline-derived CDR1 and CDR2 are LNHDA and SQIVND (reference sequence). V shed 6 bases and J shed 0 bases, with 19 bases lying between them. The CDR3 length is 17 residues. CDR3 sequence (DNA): TGTGCCAGTAGCCCCTCGAGAGGGGAGCTCAGCACAGATACGCAGTATTTT. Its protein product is CASSPSRGELSTDTQYF.

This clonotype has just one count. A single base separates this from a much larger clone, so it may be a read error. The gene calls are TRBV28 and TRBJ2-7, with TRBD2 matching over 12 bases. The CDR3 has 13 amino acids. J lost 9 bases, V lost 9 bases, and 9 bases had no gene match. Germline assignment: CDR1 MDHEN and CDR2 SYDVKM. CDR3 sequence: CASPGLAGPRQYF. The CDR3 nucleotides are TGTGCCAGTCCGGGACTAGCGGGCCCGAGGCAGTACTTC.

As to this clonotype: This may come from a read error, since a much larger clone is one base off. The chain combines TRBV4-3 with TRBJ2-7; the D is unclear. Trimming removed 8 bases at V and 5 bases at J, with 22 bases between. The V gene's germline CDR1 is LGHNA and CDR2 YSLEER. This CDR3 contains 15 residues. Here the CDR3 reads CASGTGLAGGNEQYF. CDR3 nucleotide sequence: TGCGCCAGCGGCACCGGCCTCGCCGGCGGAAACGAGCAGTACTTC.

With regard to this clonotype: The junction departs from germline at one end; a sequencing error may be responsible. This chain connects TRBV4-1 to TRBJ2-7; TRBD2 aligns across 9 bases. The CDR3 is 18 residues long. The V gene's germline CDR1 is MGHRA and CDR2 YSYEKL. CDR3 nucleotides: TGCGCCAGCAGCCAAGATGTCGGTCTAGCGGGATTCGCTACGGCCGCGTGCTTC. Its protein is CASSQDVGLAGFATAACF.

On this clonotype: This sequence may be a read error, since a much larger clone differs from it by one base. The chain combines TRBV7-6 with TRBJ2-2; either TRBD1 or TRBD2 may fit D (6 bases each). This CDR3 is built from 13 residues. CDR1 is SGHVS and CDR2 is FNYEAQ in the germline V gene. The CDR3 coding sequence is TGTGCCAGCAGCTTTACAGGGACCGGGGGGCTGTTTTTT. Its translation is CASSFTGTGGLFF.

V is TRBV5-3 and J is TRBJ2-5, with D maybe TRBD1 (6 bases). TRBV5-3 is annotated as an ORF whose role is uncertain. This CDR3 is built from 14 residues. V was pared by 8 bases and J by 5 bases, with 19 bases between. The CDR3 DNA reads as TGTGCCAGCAGGCCGGACAGATTAGAGGAGACCCAGTACTTC. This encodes CASRPDRLEETQYF.

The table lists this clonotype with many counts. The CDR3 DNA reads as TGTGCCAGCAGTTACTCCGGACAGACTGAAGCTTTCTTT. This encodes CASSYSGQTEAFF. The chain joins TRBV6-2 or TRBV6-3 to TRBJ1-1; possibly TRBD1 for D (6 bases). This CDR3 contains 13 residues. From germline, CDR1 is MNHEY and CDR2 SVGEGT. Trimming took 0 bases from V and 5 from J, leaving 7 bases between them.

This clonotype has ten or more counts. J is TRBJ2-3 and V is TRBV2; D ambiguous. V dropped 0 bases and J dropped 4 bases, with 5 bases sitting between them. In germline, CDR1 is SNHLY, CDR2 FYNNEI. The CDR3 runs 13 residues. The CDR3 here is CASSEARADTQYF. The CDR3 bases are TGTGCCAGCAGTGAAGCGCGCGCAGATACGCAGTATTTT. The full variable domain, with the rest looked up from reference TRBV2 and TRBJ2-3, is EPEVTQTPSHQVTQMGQEVILRCVPISNHLYFYWYRQILGQKVEFLVSFYNNEISEKSEIFDDQFSVERPDGSNFTLKIRSTKLEDSAMYFCASSEARADTQYFGPGTRLTVL.